This record covers a single T cell receptor (beta chain). The same CDR3 arises from other DNA sequences in this sample as well. This entry comes from a study of shared clonotypes between healthy human individuals. The naive CD8 subset, CD45RO-negative cells positively selected for CCR7, excluded terminally differentiated effector memory CD45RA+ cells. Assay execution proceeded at the deep level. Some clones are missing from TCRdb's copy, which holds only in-frame ones; the method was immunoSEQ multiplex PCR. The data show roughly 1,800,000 clones, approximately 94% seen once. The sample was naive CD8+ T cells sorted from blood. The clonotype was recovered from a man in his late teens or twenties in good health.

Here the CDR3 reads CASSYRGNYEQYF. CDR3 DNA: TGTGCCAGCAGTTACCGAGGGAACTACGAGCAGTACTTC. V usage is TRBV27 and J usage is TRBJ2-7, with TRBD2 as a possible D gene (5 bases). The CDR3 consists of 13 residues. CDR1 and CDR2 (germline): MNHEY, SMNVEV (reference sequence). V lost 4 bases, J lost 3 bases, and 10 bases lay in between.